This record concerns one TCR beta chain sequence. Its specificity is unknown. The repertoire was sequenced with immunoSEQ multiplex PCR; TCRdb's copy has only in-frame clones and lacks some. In the table there are 75,000 to 95,000 clones, roughly 86% of which are singletons. This sample was taken from a study of T cell responses to AZD1222 COVID-19 vaccine. General observations from the study: None of the repertoires were sampled until the peak T cell response had passed. Baseline antibody screening turned up just five to seven seropositive AZD1222 recipients. Distributed over spike, vaccine-associated CD4 TCRs predominated at 160-218 and 743-854. Spike-specific TCRs gained breadth and depth after people received two AZD1222 doses.

The length of the CDR3 is 13 residues. V was cut by 6 bases and J by 6 bases, with 14 bases left in between. The sequence came from an adult in good health. Source: peripheral blood, taken on day 0 of MenACWY control vaccination. This rearrangement joins TRBV12-3 or TRBV12-4 to TRBJ1-2; the D is unclear. CDR3 in amino acids: CASSLGVRNGYTF. The CDR3 nucleotides read TGTGCCAGCAGCCTGGGAGTACGTAATGGCTACACCTTC.